The clone carrying this TCR beta chain appeared a single time. Its antigen is currently unknown. These data are taken from a study of cytomegalovirus exposure and HLA in healthy donors. The overall study: When 398 donors were genotyped, roughly four fifths of them were found to fall in the Caucasian-associated ancestry cluster. Study observations and caveats: Common viral pathogens (according to a later analysis) appeared linked to several of the most significant clusters. In a later analysis, HLA-C alleles had the fewest associated TCRs, DRB1 alleles the most.

The donors, nominally healthy at sampling, likely had unrecorded immune exposures. The PCR had 60 Vbeta and 13 Jbeta primers. Sequencing used immunoSEQ multiplex PCR; TCRdb keeps in-frame clones, though not all of them. Found here are about 190,000 clones, around 80% of them singletons; the top ten hold 2.4%. The CDR3 runs to 14 residues. Trimming shortened V by 4 bases and J by 2 bases, and 11 bases separated the two germline ends. From germline, CDR1 is SNHLY and CDR2 FYNNEI. Specimen: PBMCs. This TCR was recovered from a male donor in good health and CMV-seronegative. This chain uses TRBV2 with TRBJ1-2; weak D call: TRBD1 (5 bases). CDR3 protein: CASSGLAGNYGYTF. CDR3 DNA sequence: TGTGCCAGCAGTGGTCTCGCAGGGAACTATGGCTACACCTTC.